This is a list of T cell receptor beta chains from one sample in a study of CD8+CD57+ T cells in acquired aplastic anemia. TCRdb called the reads again in MiXCR, with one record for every CDR3 protein. The table records some 170,000 distinct CDR3 sequences, around 63% of them present only once. Sequencing input: sorted CD4+, CD8+, or CD8+CD57+ T cells (not recorded which) from PBMCs. All receptors derive from a human donor with aplastic anemia. Each CDR3 is given with its conserved first and last residue.

>TRBV7-6
CASSLSYPGERAYEQYF
>TRBV2
CASSENFGSSYEQYF
>TRBV30
CAWSRGPPTATNEKLFF
>TRBV20-1
CSAPPGQGNTEAFF
>TRBV7-6
CASSFGGDQPQHF
>TRBV13
CASSLDPLGELFF
>TRBV20-1
CSASPVGIGETQYF
>TRBV29-1
CSVVEMEAKNIQYF
>TRBV5-1
CASSTAGTSGSFTDTQYF
>TRBV11-2
CASSTDRAQTQYF
>TRBV2
CASSEGLKGLDTGELFF
>TRBV14
CASSPFWDRDTDTQYF
>TRBV20-1
CSAQERERVYEQYF
>TRBV7-9
CASRTGANRLNYGYTF
>TRBV9
CASSVDRDGYGYTF
>TRBV7-3
CASSSQGDSPLHF
>TRBV5-1
CASSFLESSYEQYF
>TRBV15
CATSSEGSAEAFF
>TRBV20-1
CSARGAGGGDGYTF
>TRBV7-6
CASSRRRAGPNTQYF
>TRBV2
CASTNREERNSPLHF
>TRBV20-1
CSAHGDSHNEQFF
>TRBV7-9
CASSLDRGQNYGYTF
>TRBV29-1
CSVAGQGSNNEQFF
>TRBV18
CASSPGTGDGTGELFF
>TRBV9
CASSVEGAGNQPQHF
>TRBV10-2
CASRDPDVPQFF
>TRBV19
CASTKMGQDLYF
>TRBV20-1
CSARLGTGGYTF
>TRBV20-1
CSASVTGETQYF
>TRBV5-1
CASSLDRGLPYEQYF
>TRBV10-3
CAISAGQSYEQYF
>TRBV5-1
CASTNSETQYF
>TRBV20-1
CSAGGQPNQPQHF
>TRBV6-1
CASSGRRLPAPSGNTIYF
>TRBV24-1
CATADSSYNEQFF
>TRBV7-9
CASSPRGAGKIWNEQFF
>TRBV5-5
CASSSRAGGYTDTQYF
>TRBV7-8
CASSHKQGWEHTEAFF
>TRBV7-2
CASSTRTGFEQYF
>TRBV20-1
CSALPPGAFF